This passage covers 29 T cell receptor beta chains from one sample sequenced in a study of cytomegalovirus exposure and HLA in healthy donors. Primers: 60 Vbeta forward and 13 Jbeta reverse. Method: immunoSEQ multiplex PCR; TCRdb's copy keeps in-frame clones and lacks some. Here the sample spans 95,000 to 100,000 clones, over 60% being singletons. Material: PBMCs. These receptors were taken from a female donor in good health and CMV-seronegative.

The chain links TRBV27 to TRBJ2-1; 7 bases align to TRBD2. The CDR3 is made up of 16 amino acids. V lost 3 bases, J lost 0 bases, and 5 bases stayed unmatched. Looked up from germline, CDR1 is MNHEY and CDR2 is SMNVEV (reference sequence). CDR3: CASSFVGGSSYNEQFF. The CDR3 nucleotides are TGTGCCAGCAGTTTTGTCGGGGGGAGCTCCTACAATGAGCAGTTCTTC.

The V call is TRBV15, the J call TRBJ1-5, with 8 positions matching TRBD1. The V gene end was trimmed by 0 bases and the J gene end by 1 base; junction bases not matched to a gene: 2. The CDR3 extends over 16 amino acids. The germline gives CDR1 LNHNV, CDR2 YYDKDF (reference sequence). CDR3 nucleotides: TGTGCCACCAGCAGAGATAGGGACAGGAGCAATCAGCCCCAGCATTTT. It codes for CATSRDRDRSNQPQHF.

The chain is built from TRBV2 and TRBJ2-1; D is unresolved. CDR1 is SNHLY, CDR2 FYNNEI, per germline. Deletions cut 3 bases from V and 7 bases from J, with 7 bases between. The CDR3 spans 12 residues. The CDR3 here is CASSDEQNEQFF. CDR3 coding DNA: TGTGCCAGCAGTGATGAACAGAATGAGCAGTTCTTC.

In its sample, this clone was seen a few times. One end of the junction is discordant with germline, which a read error may explain. CDR3 sequence reads: CASSDGTSGPTWDF. Written as DNA, the CDR3 is TGTGCCAGCAGTGATGGGACTAGCGGTCCCACGTGGGACTTC. The chain links TRBV2 to TRBJ2-5, with 11 nucleotides matching TRBD2. CDR3 length equals 14 residues. Germline CDR1 and CDR2: SNHLY and FYNNEI.

The V gene is TRBV9, the J gene TRBJ2-5, with 9 bases fitting TRBD1. The CDR3 is 14 residues long. The V gene end was trimmed by 3 bases and the J gene end by 2 bases; junction bases not matched to a gene: 2. In germline, CDR1 is SGDLS, CDR2 YYNGEE. The CDR3 spells CASSATGGQETQYF. For the CDR3, the DNA is TGTGCCAGCAGCGCGACAGGGGGTCAAGAGACCCAGTACTTC.

The J gene is TRBJ1-1, the V gene TRBV15; D is ambiguous. CDR3 length: 13 residues. In germline, CDR1 is LNHNV, CDR2 YYDKDF (reference sequence). The ends were cut back, 0 bases at V and 4 bases at J, with 6 bases in the middle. CDR3 nucleotide sequence: TGTGCCACCAGCAGAGATCGGTTCACTGAAGCTTTCTTT. It codes for CATSRDRFTEAFF.

Only a few counts were recorded for this clone. V is TRBV9 and J is TRBJ2-2; a weak D match, TRBD2 (7 bases). This CDR3 has 16 amino acids. From germline, CDR1 is SGDLS and CDR2 YYNGEE. V was pared by 4 bases and J by 4 bases, with 17 bases between. The DNA for the CDR3 is TGTGCCAGCAGCCATAAGGCGGGGGCGTCCACCGGGGAGCTGTTTTTT. Amino acids: CASSHKAGASTGELFF.

J is TRBJ1-5 and V is TRBV18, with TRBD1 as a possible D gene (6 bases). V was pared by 6 bases and J by 0 bases, with 15 bases between. The germline V gene encodes CDR1 KGHSH and CDR2 LQKENI. There are 16 residues in the CDR3. The CDR3: CASSGAGIGSNQPQHF. The CDR3 nucleotides read TGTGCCAGCTCGGGGGCAGGGATTGGTAGCAATCAGCCCCAGCATTTT.

J is TRBJ1-5 and V is TRBV28; 7 nucleotides agree with TRBD1. Per germline, CDR1 MDHEN and CDR2 SYDVKM. Trimming took 8 bases from V and 1 from J; bases not matched to a gene: 2. This CDR3 region has 13 residues. The CDR3 loop reads CASGTASNQPQHF. In nucleotides, the CDR3 is TGTGCCAGCGGGACAGCAAGCAATCAGCCCCAGCATTTT.

The rearrangement links TRBV5-4 to TRBJ2-1, with D unclear. V lost 4 bases to trimming and J lost 2 bases, with 7 bases between them. Germline V gives CDR1 SGHNT, CDR2 YYREEE (reference sequence). The CDR3 totals 13 residues. The CDR3 region is CASSQAAYNEQFF. CDR3 coding DNA: TGTGCCAGCAGCCAGGCAGCCTACAATGAGCAGTTCTTC. Combining the CDR3 with reference TRBV5-4 and TRBJ2-1 gives the whole variable domain ETGVTQSPTHLIKTRGQQVTLRCSSQSGHNTVSWYQQALGQGPQFIFQYYREEENGRGNFPPRFSGLQFPNYSSELNVNALELDDSALYLCASSQAAYNEQFFGPGTRLTVL.

The rearrangement joins TRBV2 to TRBJ2-5; 8 positions match TRBD1. V lost 5 bases, J lost 5 bases, and 7 bases stayed unmatched. The CDR3 contains 14 residues. The germline V gene encodes CDR1 SNHLY and CDR2 FYNNEI. The CDR3 DNA follows: TGTGCCAGCAGTCCGCCGACAGGGGTGGAGACCCAGTACTTC. This encodes CASSPPTGVETQYF.

The V call is TRBV7-9, the J call TRBJ2-7; D is ambiguous. With 5 bases removed from V and 1 base from J, the gap between germline ends came to 3 bases. Germline CDR1 SEHNR, CDR2 FQNEAQ (reference sequence). The CDR3 covers 11 residues. Here the CDR3 reads CASSPSYEQYF. In DNA, the CDR3 is TGTGCCAGCAGCCCGTCCTACGAGCAGTACTTC. Complete variable domain (other parts from reference TRBV7-9 and TRBJ2-7): DTGVSQNPRHKITKRGQNVTFRCDPISEHNRLYWYRQTLGQGPEFLTYFQNEAQLEKSRLLSDRFSAERPKGSFSTLEIQRTEQGDSAMYLCASSPSYEQYFGPGTRLTVT.

The chain joins TRBV7-9 to TRBJ2-1, with TRBD1 identical over 9 bases. The ends lost 5 bases at V and 4 bases at J; junction bases unmatched: 12. The CDR3 covers 17 residues. The germline CDR1 and CDR2 sequences are SEHNR and FQNEAQ (reference sequence). The CDR3 region has the DNA TGTGCCAGCAGCCAACGAATTGGGACAGGGCGTTACAATGAGCAGTTCTTC. Protein: CASSQRIGTGRYNEQFF.

V gene TRBV10-3 combines with J gene TRBJ1-1, with D tentatively TRBD1 (6 bases). The CDR3 is 17 amino acids. CDR1 and CDR2 from the germline V gene are ENHRY and SYGVKD. Deletions cut 6 bases from V and 0 bases from J, with 20 bases between. The CDR3 protein is CAISSGGGREVNTEAFF. The CDR3 nucleotides are TGTGCCATCAGCTCGGGCGGGGGGCGGGAAGTGAACACTGAAGCTTTCTTT.

The chain employs TRBV4-2 and TRBJ2-1, with 8 bases matching TRBD2. This CDR3 contains 16 residues. The germline CDR1 and CDR2 sequences are LGHNA and YNFKEQ. V lost 4 bases and J lost 7; bases outside the gene matches: 12. The CDR3 sequence: CASSRGGAGVLNEQFF. The DNA for the CDR3 is TGTGCCAGCAGCCGGGGTGGAGCGGGAGTCTTGAATGAGCAGTTCTTC.

This sequence joins TRBV30 and TRBJ1-1, with 7 bases aligning to TRBD1. This CDR3 spans 13 amino acids. The V gene's germline CDR1 is GTSNPN and CDR2 SVGIG (reference sequence). Trimming at V came to 2 bases and at J to 3 bases, leaving 3 bases not matched to a gene. The CDR3 spells CAWSSQGYTEAFF. The CDR3 DNA is TGTGCCTGGAGTTCACAGGGGTACACTGAAGCTTTCTTT.

This chain connects TRBV7-3 to TRBJ2-3; 10 bases fit TRBD2. V shed 5 bases, J shed 0 bases, and the junction held 5 bases outside the gene matches. CDR3 length: 16 amino acids. CDR1 and CDR2 (germline): SGHTA, FQGTGA. The CDR3 bases are TGTGCCAGCAGCCGGGGACTAGCGTTTAGCACAGATACGCAGTATTTT. Residues: CASSRGLAFSTDTQYF.

This clone occurred once. This chain connects TRBV15 to TRBJ2-7; 7 nucleotides align to TRBD2. This CDR3 comprises 14 residues. The trim removed 5 bases at V and 5 bases at J, leaving 9 bases unmatched. Germline CDR1 reads LNHNV; CDR2 reads YYDKDF (reference sequence). Here the CDR3 DNA reads TGTGCCACCAGCCTCTCGGACGGGGGGAACGAGCAGTACTTC. Amino acid sequence: CATSLSDGGNEQYF.

The rearrangement uses TRBV6-5 and TRBJ1-3; 7 nucleotides agree with TRBD1. The CDR3 is made up of 15 amino acids. Germline CDR1 reads MNHEY; CDR2 reads SVGAGI. Losses at the gene ends were 5 bases for V and 0 bases for J; bases not matched to a gene: 4. In DNA, the CDR3 is TGTGCCAGCAGTGCGACAGGGCGCTCTGGAAACACCATATATTTT. It specifies CASSATGRSGNTIYF.

The V call is TRBV4-1, the J call TRBJ2-1; possibly TRBD2 for D (5 bases). The CDR3 spans 15 residues. Trimming cost V 4 bases and J 8 bases, with 18 bases left between them. The germline gives CDR1 MGHRA, CDR2 YSYEKL. In DNA form, the CDR3 reads TGCGCCAGCAGCCCCTGGGCAGCGGTCGCAGATGAGCAGTTCTTC. This encodes CASSPWAAVADEQFF.

This clone was seen a single time. The chain links TRBV27 to TRBJ2-1; 7 bases line up with TRBD2. The germline V gene encodes CDR1 MNHEY and CDR2 SMNVEV (reference sequence). The V and J ends lost 7 bases and 5 bases, in that order; junction bases with no gene match: 11. CDR3 length: 15 residues. The CDR3 region is CASKIRDYTDNEQFF. Here the CDR3 DNA reads TGTGCCAGCAAGATCCGGGACTACACAGACAATGAGCAGTTCTTC.

The chain carries TRBV19 and TRBJ2-7; 13 bases line up with TRBD2. The J segment lost 3 bases and the V segment lost 7 bases, leaving 15 bases of the junction unmatched. This CDR3 has 18 residues. Per germline, CDR1 LNHDA and CDR2 SQIVND (reference sequence). CDR3 sequence reads: CASMGVRTSGRTSYEQYF. CDR3 bases: TGTGCCAGTATGGGGGTCCGGACTAGCGGGAGAACCAGCTACGAGCAGTACTTC.

This sequence joins TRBV27 and TRBJ2-2, with 12 bases matching TRBD2. Per the germline V gene, CDR1 is MNHEY and CDR2 is SMNVEV (reference sequence). J was trimmed by 8 bases and V by 5 bases; bases with no gene match: 9. CDR3 length: 16 residues. CDR3 loop: CASSVLAGGHTGELFF. Here the CDR3 DNA reads TGTGCCAGCAGTGTACTAGCGGGAGGCCATACGGGGGAGCTGTTTTTT.

The V call is TRBV6-5, the J call TRBJ1-6; D remains unclear. The length of the CDR3 is 14 residues. Trimming left V 5 bases short and J 4 bases short, with 9 bases between. From germline, CDR1 is MNHEY and CDR2 SVGAGI. Here the CDR3 reads CASSQRYYNSPLHF. DNA for the CDR3: TGTGCCAGCAGTCAACGGTATTATAATTCACCCCTCCACTTT.

The J gene is TRBJ2-3, the V gene TRBV19; 12 nucleotides agree with TRBD1. The CDR3 has 15 residues. J lost 4 bases, V lost 6 bases, and 5 bases had no gene match. Per germline, CDR1 LNHDA and CDR2 SQIVND (reference sequence). CDR3 in amino acids: CASRGTGGGSDTQYF. Written as DNA, the CDR3 is TGTGCCAGTAGGGGGACAGGGGGCGGCTCAGATACGCAGTATTTT.

The V call is TRBV11-2, the J call TRBJ2-5; possibly TRBD1 for D (5 bases). The CDR3 spans 17 residues. Germline-derived CDR1 and CDR2 are SGHAT and FQNNGV. Trimming pared 1 base from V and 0 bases from J, leaving 15 bases between. The CDR3: CASSLVQGIGYQETQYF. For the CDR3, the DNA is TGTGCCAGCAGCTTAGTGCAGGGAATTGGGTACCAAGAGACCCAGTACTTC.

This clone appeared a few times. The rearrangement joins TRBV28 to TRBJ1-4; 8 nucleotides line up with TRBD1. V was clipped by 6 bases and J by 6 bases; unmatched bases: 9. The germline V gene has CDR1 MDHEN and CDR2 SYDVKM. The CDR3 has 15 amino acids. In nucleotides, the CDR3 is TGTGCCAGCAGCCCTACAGGGGGGGGGTATGAAAAACTGTTTTTT. This codes for CASSPTGGGYEKLFF. The whole variable domain, remainder taken from reference TRBV28 and TRBJ1-4, is DVKVTQSSRYLVKRTGEKVFLECVQDMDHENMFWYRQDPGLGLRLIYFSYDVKMKEKGDIPEGYSVSREKKERFSLILESASTNQTSMYLCASSPTGGGYEKLFFGSGTQLSVL.

This clone appeared once. The CDR3 bases are TGTGCCAGCAGGGGGACAGGGGGCGCTCGGGATGGCTACACCTTC. Amino acid sequence: CASRGTGGARDGYTF. The genes are TRBV6-5 and TRBJ1-2; TRBD1 agrees at 12 bases. J was trimmed by 6 bases and V by 6 bases; bases with no gene match: 8. Germline lookup yields CDR1 MNHEY and CDR2 SVGAGI. The CDR3 is 15 residues long.

This chain links TRBV30 with TRBJ1-2, with 8 bases aligning to TRBD1. Germline trimming cut 1 base from V and 7 bases from J; bases unmatched to any gene: 5. The germline CDR1 and CDR2 sequences are GTSNPN and SVGIG (reference sequence). CDR3 length: 13 amino acids. CDR3 loop: CAWSATDRAGYTF. The CDR3, as DNA: TGTGCCTGGAGTGCAACGGACAGGGCTGGCTACACCTTC.